The sequence of this T cell receptor (beta chain) was determined in a study of blood T cell repertoires in COVID-19. Study-wide background: Sites in the United States, Italy and Spain provided acute and convalescent COVID-19 samples. Nucleic acid was either cDNA or gDNA, and it came from T cells, B-cell-depleted T cells, or PBMCs.

V dropped 4 bases and J dropped 4; count of bases not matched to a gene: 9. Germline-derived CDR1 and CDR2 are LGHDT and YNNKEL (reference sequence). CDR3 length: 16 residues. Original handling: Estimates of nucleated cell counts were drawn from the amplification of reference gene primers. TCRdb's table, derived via immunoSEQ multiplex PCR, lists solely in-frame clones and lacks some. From that table come the V and J calls and clone size; the DNA was used to work out D and trimming. This table holds 65,000 or so clones, roughly 90% found once. The clonotype comes from a man in his 60s with acute or convalescent COVID-19. The sample was peripheral blood. This chain uses TRBV3-1 (or the pseudogene TRBV3-2) with TRBJ2-3; 9 bases are a match to TRBD2. DNA of the CDR3: TGTGCCAGCAGCCCCAGGAGCGGGGGGTTCTCAGATACGCAGTATTTT. This encodes CASSPRSGGFSDTQYF.